Listed below are T cell receptor beta chains from one sample, sequenced in a study of blood T cell repertoires in COVID-19. Produced via immunoSEQ multiplex PCR; TCRdb's table is partial and in-frame only. The top ten clones hold under 5% of a sample with tens of thousands of clones, 90% of them seen once. Sequences were obtained from peripheral blood. The receptors were gathered from a human donor in a cohort sampled during active COVID-19. The CDR3 runs from the conserved cysteine through the conserved F or W.

>TRBV5-5|TRBJ2-7
CASSDVDYSYEQYF
>TRBV19|TRBJ2-7
CASSARAVSGSGHEQYF
>TRBV19|TRBJ1-5
CASSIGTGGYDQPQHF
>TRBV28|TRBJ2-7
CASSPGGSSYEQYF
>TRBV7-2|TRBJ1-2
CASSLGGTGRNYGYTF
>TRBV30|TRBJ1-3
CASRDRGKVNTIYF
>TRBV28|TRBJ1-5
CASLKLGLGRAGNQPQHF
>TRBV28|TRBJ1-5
CASTSGGIGNQPQHF
>TRBV5-1|TRBJ2-1
CASSLASPGDEQFF
>TRBV7-2|TRBJ2-7
CASSTGTSWTYEQYF
>TRBV28|TRBJ2-7
CASRTGAYEQYF
>TRBV19|TRBJ2-7
CASSMTSDPFEQYF
>TRBV11-2|TRBJ2-7
CASSVQTGPYEQYF
>TRBV19|TRBJ1-1
CASAFTGVNTEAFF
>TRBV5-1|TRBJ2-5
CASSAGLKETQYF
>TRBV15|TRBJ2-3
CAVRGGARPRDTQYF
>TRBV7-6|TRBJ2-2
CASSRGPGGTGELFF
>TRBV5-1|TRBJ1-1
CASSLVGAGTEAFF
>TRBV24-1|TRBJ2-1
CATSALGLAGAEQFF
>TRBV9|TRBJ2-7
CASSVGGAGGFEQYF
>TRBV5-1|TRBJ2-5
CASSQEPGQQETQYF
>TRBV2|TRBJ1-1
CASSEQGRNTEAFF
>TRBV7-6|TRBJ2-1
CASSSPIGTRKNNEQFF
>TRBV20-1|TRBJ2-7
CSLQGSYEQYF
>TRBV5-1|TRBJ2-5
CASSLGQGARTQYF
>TRBV10-2|TRBJ2-5
CASSPFSGYRETQYF
>TRBV28|TRBJ2-1
CASRTLDRVVYNEQFF
>TRBV5-1|TRBJ2-3
CASSLARTSGEVTDTQYF
>TRBV6-6|TRBJ2-1
CASIPTGGSYNEQFF
>TRBV6-5|TRBJ2-7
CASSRAGVPHEQYF
>TRBV5-4|TRBJ2-7
CASSLAGTGSYEQYF
>TRBV7-2|TRBJ2-1
CASSLAGTRNYNEQFF
>TRBV28|TRBJ1-5
CASSLPNQPQHF
>TRBV10-3|TRBJ1-2
CAIGDRVGGYTF
>TRBV6-1|TRBJ2-7
CASSEGGLAGGYEQYF
>TRBV11-2|TRBJ2-7
CASSLDGGWDSYEQYF
>TRBV5-1|TRBJ1-1
CASSLGTGVGNTEAFF
>TRBV2|TRBJ2-2
CASSGLGLGELFF
>TRBV9|TRBJ2-2
CASSVRGASGGFPGELFF
>TRBV10-2|TRBJ2-6
CASSYRTGSNSGANVLTF
>TRBV15|TRBJ1-1
CATSRGGQLNTEAFF
>TRBV2|TRBJ2-7
CASSSSGSMAYEQYF
>TRBV15|TRBJ1-2
CATSTRQGNFIGYTF
>TRBV5-1|TRBJ1-3
CASSLGTGGNTIYF
>TRBV28|TRBJ1-5
CASNPTGSDKQPQHF
>TRBV7-9|TRBJ2-5
CASSFEGTGGGETQYF
>TRBV5-1|TRBJ2-3
CASSPETGRPADTQYF
>TRBV30|TRBJ1-1
CAWAAGYMNTEAFF
>TRBV5-6|TRBJ1-6
CASSLGRDNSPLHF
>TRBV5-4|TRBJ2-2
CASSPRAGSNTGELFF
>TRBV19|TRBJ1-3
CASSTPSPGGGYSGNTIYF
>TRBV7-2|TRBJ1-5
CASSLAGNRGNQPQHF
>TRBV6-4|TRBJ1-5
CASSAYPWANQPQHF
>TRBV30|TRBJ2-5
CAWSPEETQYF
>TRBV27|TRBJ2-2
CASWDRGNTGELFF
>TRBV9|TRBJ2-1
CASSFSLGTGIYNEQFF